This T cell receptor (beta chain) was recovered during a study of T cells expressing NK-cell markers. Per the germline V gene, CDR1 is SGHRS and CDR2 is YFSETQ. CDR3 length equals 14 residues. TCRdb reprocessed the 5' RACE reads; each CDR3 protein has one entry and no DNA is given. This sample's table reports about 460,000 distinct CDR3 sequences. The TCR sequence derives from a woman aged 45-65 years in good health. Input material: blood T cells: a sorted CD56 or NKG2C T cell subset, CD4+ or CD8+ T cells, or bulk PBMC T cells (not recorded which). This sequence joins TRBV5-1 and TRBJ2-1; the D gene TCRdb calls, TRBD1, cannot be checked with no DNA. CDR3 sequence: CASNEGDTGKEQFF. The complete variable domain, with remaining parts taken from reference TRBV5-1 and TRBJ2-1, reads KAGVTQTPRYLIKTRGQQVTLSCSPISGHRSVSWYQQTPGQGLQFLFEYFSETQRNKGNFPGRFSGRQFSNSRSEMNVSTLELGDSALYLCASNEGDTGKEQFFGPGTRLTVL.